The next 17 T cell receptor beta chains were all read from a single sample in a study of cytomegalovirus exposure and HLA in healthy donors. In the PCR, 60 Vbeta and 13 Jbeta primers were used. Assay: immunoSEQ multiplex PCR; the TCRdb copy retains only in-frame clones and omits some. The sample consists of about 130,000 clones, around 76% of them appearing once. The sequencing input was PBMCs. The source is an older woman in good health and CMV-seropositive.

The chain links TRBV7-2 to TRBJ2-1; possible D gene TRBD2, 5 bases. Deletions cut 3 bases from V and 6 bases from J, with 15 bases between. This CDR3 contains 15 residues. The germline V gene has CDR1 SGHTA and CDR2 FQGNSA. The CDR3 is CASSFTTGNFNEQFF. The CDR3 region has the DNA TGTGCCAGCAGCTTTACGACGGGGAACTTCAATGAGCAGTTCTTC.

This chain uses TRBV19 with TRBJ2-3; TRBD2 matches 8 bases. V lost 5 bases to trimming and J lost 4 bases; unmatched junction nucleotides: 8. The CDR3 length is 15 residues. CDR1 and CDR2 (germline): LNHDA, SQIVND (reference sequence). CDR3 sequence: CASSLPGLGADTQYF. The DNA for the CDR3 is TGTGCCAGTAGTCTACCGGGACTAGGGGCAGATACGCAGTATTTT.

This chain joins TRBV6-1 and TRBJ1-5, with D hard to call. The CDR3 is 12 amino acids. Deletions cut 7 bases from V and 3 bases from J, with 7 bases between. The germline CDR1 and CDR2 sequences are MNHNS and SASEGT. This CDR3 reads CASNRVNQPQHF. CDR3 DNA: TGTGCCAGCAATCGAGTCAATCAGCCCCAGCATTTT.

The count of this clone is one. The chain carries TRBV28 and TRBJ2-7; possible D gene TRBD2, 5 bases. V dropped 5 bases and J dropped 6 bases, with 17 bases sitting between them. CDR1 and CDR2 (germline): MDHEN, SYDVKM. The CDR3 is 14 residues long. The CDR3 nucleotides are TGTGCCAGCAGTCTCGCTAGCAGTTTTGCCGAGCAGTACTTC. It encodes CASSLASSFAEQYF.

The chain recombines TRBV6-5 with TRBJ2-5; TRBD1 matches at 7 bases. The CDR3 loop spans 13 amino acids. Germline values: CDR1 MNHEY, CDR2 SVGAGI. V shed 6 bases, J shed 2 bases, and the junction held 3 bases outside the gene matches. The CDR3 coding sequence is TGTGCCAGCAGGGGACAGCCGCAAGAGACCCAGTACTTC. As protein: CASRGQPQETQYF.

This sequence joins TRBV30 and TRBJ2-1; 9 nucleotides align to TRBD2. The CDR3 has 17 residues. The V segment lost 2 bases and the J segment 0 bases; nucleotides outside the gene matches: 8. The germline CDR1 and CDR2 sequences are GTSNPN and SVGIG (reference sequence). CDR3 amino acids: CAWSLSSGTSSYNEQFF. The CDR3, as DNA: TGTGCCTGGAGTTTATCTAGCGGGACGAGCTCCTACAATGAGCAGTTCTTC.

The chain combines TRBV10-3 with TRBJ2-1; 10 nucleotides agree with TRBD2. The germline CDR1 and CDR2 sequences are ENHRY and SYGVKD. V shed 6 bases and J 0 bases; nucleotides not matched to a gene: 8. The CDR3 totals 17 residues. In nucleotides, the CDR3 is TGTGCCATCAGCCCCAGAGCGGGGGGGAGCTCCTACAATGAGCAGTTCTTC. It specifies CAISPRAGGSSYNEQFF.

The chain is built from TRBV19 and TRBJ1-2; 7 bases agree with TRBD1. The V gene end was trimmed by 7 bases and the J gene end by 8 bases; junction bases not matched to a gene: 4. Germline CDR1 LNHDA, CDR2 SQIVND (reference sequence). This CDR3 spans 11 amino acids. Here the CDR3 reads CASNDRVGYTF. The CDR3 DNA sequence: TGTGCCAGTAATGACAGGGTCGGCTACACCTTC.

V gene TRBV30 combines with J gene TRBJ1-1; no clear D. Germline V gene data show CDR1 as GTSNPN and CDR2 as SVGIG (reference sequence). Between the trimmed V and J ends, which lost 5 bases and 1 base, there was a span of 5 bases. The CDR3 consists of 11 residues. The DNA of the CDR3 is TGTGCCTGGGGGAGGAACACTGAAGCTTTCTTT. Protein: CAWGRNTEAFF. Drawing the rest from reference TRBV30 and TRBJ1-1, the complete variable domain is SQTIHQWPATLVQPVGSPLSLECTVEGTSNPNLYWYRQAAGRGLQLLFYSVGIGQISSEVPQNLSASRPQDRQFILSSKKLLLSDSGFYLCAWGRNTEAFFGQGTRLTVV.

This clone occurred a few times. This chain connects TRBV27 to TRBJ2-3, with 7 bases aligning to TRBD1. There are 14 residues in the CDR3. The V and J ends lost 5 bases and 8 bases, in that order; junction bases with no gene match: 10. Germline V gives CDR1 MNHEY, CDR2 SMNVEV (reference sequence). The CDR3 region is CASSIQGPAVTQYF. The CDR3 DNA sequence: TGTGCCAGCAGTATACAGGGGCCTGCCGTTACGCAGTATTTT.

This sequence joins TRBV30 and TRBJ1-5; D not resolved. V dropped 1 base and J dropped 2 bases, with 6 bases sitting between them. CDR3 size: 13 residues. Looked up from germline, CDR1 is GTSNPN and CDR2 is SVGIG (reference sequence). CDR3 bases: TGTGCCTGGAGTGCCGGTGGCAATCAGCCCCAGCATTTT. As protein: CAWSAGGNQPQHF.

The CDR3 bases are TGCGCCAGCAGCTTGGGGACATACCTCCGCTCTGGGGCCAACGTCCTGACTTTC. Its translation: CASSLGTYLRSGANVLTF. The chain uses TRBV5-1 and TRBJ2-6, with a possible D match to TRBD1 (5 bases). The V gene lost 0 bases and the J gene lost 0 bases, with 13 bases spanning the gap. CDR1 is SGHRS, CDR2 YFSETQ, per germline. The CDR3 totals 18 residues.

This chain's CDR3 is CASSSGLAGGLKQFF. The CDR3 DNA sequence: TGTGCCAGCAGCTCGGGACTAGCGGGGGGGCTTAAGCAGTTCTTC. The chain couples TRBV27 to TRBJ2-1; 16 bases fit TRBD2. The CDR3 covers 15 residues. CDR1 is MNHEY, CDR2 SMNVEV, per germline (reference sequence). The trim removed 6 bases at V and 11 bases at J, leaving 7 bases unmatched.

The chain combines TRBV29-1 with TRBJ1-6; tentatively, D is TRBD1 (5 bases). The V gene lost 6 bases and the J gene lost 0 bases, with 12 bases spanning the gap. This CDR3 is 15 amino acids long. The germline V gene encodes CDR1 SQVTM and CDR2 ANQGSEA. In DNA, the CDR3 is TGCAGCGTCCAGGAGCAGGGCTCCTATAATTCACCCCTCCACTTT. Its translation is CSVQEQGSYNSPLHF. The full variable domain, completed using reference TRBV29-1 and TRBJ1-6, is SAVISQKPSRDICQRGTSLTIQCQVDSQVTMMFWYRQQPGQSLTLIATANQGSEATYESGFVIDKFPISRPNLTFSTLTVSNMSPEDSSIYLCSVQEQGSYNSPLHFGNGTRLTVT.

A few counts support this clone. The chain recombines TRBV11-2 with TRBJ2-7; 8 nucleotides match TRBD1. The CDR3 is 14 amino acids. CDR1 SGHAT and CDR2 FQNNGV come from the germline V gene. V trimming: 5 bases; J trimming: 3 bases; junction bases outside the gene matches: 6. The CDR3 sequence is CASSPRTGNYEQYF. CDR3 in DNA: TGTGCCAGCAGCCCGAGGACAGGGAACTACGAGCAGTACTTC. The variable domain in full, with the rest retrieved from reference TRBV11-2 and TRBJ2-7, is EAGVAQSPRYKIIEKRQSVAFWCNPISGHATLYWYQQILGQGPKLLIQFQNNGVVDDSQLPKDRFSAERLKGVDSTLKIQPAKLEDSAVYLCASSPRTGNYEQYFGPGTRLTVT.

J is TRBJ1-1 and V is TRBV5-1; D remains unclear. Trimming shortened V by 4 bases and J by 4 bases, and 14 bases separated the two germline ends. The CDR3 runs 14 residues. Per germline, CDR1 SGHRS and CDR2 YFSETQ. CDR3 residues: CASSRLDGGTEAFF. The CDR3 DNA sequence: TGCGCCAGCAGCCGCTTGGACGGAGGCACTGAAGCTTTCTTT.

This chain joins TRBV19 and TRBJ1-2, with D possibly matching TRBD1 (5 bases). CDR3 size: 14 residues. V lost 6 bases and J lost 3, with 14 bases in between. Germline-derived CDR1 and CDR2 are LNHDA and SQIVND (reference sequence). The CDR3 loop reads CASRLTDGDYGYTF. As DNA, the CDR3 is TGTGCCAGTAGACTGACAGATGGGGACTATGGCTACACCTTC.